Listed below are T cell receptor beta chains from one sample, sequenced in a study of shared clonotypes between healthy human individuals. Only in-frame clones appear in the TCRdb table, and some are missing; sequencing was by immunoSEQ multiplex PCR. The table lists under 2.5 million clones, 85% to 95% of them singletons. Sequencing input: naive CD4+ T cells from PBMCs. The source of these receptors is a man aged 18 to 30 in good health. Some clones in this sample may be carry-over from other donors' samples. CDR3s include the opening cysteine and the closing phenylalanine or tryptophan. The D gene is left open where the match is weak. Clone size is stated in some rows and not others, as once, few, many or a class when expanded.

d_call,v_call,clone_size,j_call,cdr3_nt,cdr3_aa
.,TRBV18,.,TRBJ1-1,TGTGCCAGCTCACCCTCGAACCGAGGACAGAACACTGAAGCTTTCTTT,CASSPSNRGQNTEAFF
.,TRBV4-1,.,TRBJ2-1,TGCGCCAGCAGCCAGAGGGTCCGGATAGCCCATGAGCAGTTCTTC,CASSQRVRIAHEQFF
TRBD1,TRBV2,.,TRBJ2-2,TGTGCCAGCCGAACCCAGGGACAGGGGAACACCGGGGAGCTGTTTTTT,CASRTQGQGNTGELFF
.,TRBV7-2,.,TRBJ2-2,TGTGCCAGCAGCTTCGAGGGGGGCTCCGGGGAGCTGTTTTTT,CASSFEGGSGELFF
.,TRBV7-9,few,TRBJ2-7,TGTGCCAGCCTTTCGGGCGGAACCTACGAGCAGTACTTC,CASLSGGTYEQYF
TRBD1,TRBV18,.,TRBJ1-5,TGTGCCAGCTCAAGCCCAGGGGGGAGCAATCAGCCCCAGCATTTT,CASSSPGGSNQPQHF
TRBD2,TRBV28,.,TRBJ2-3,TGTGCCAGCAGACATAGCGGGATCGATGCAGATACGCAGTATTTT,CASRHSGIDADTQYF
TRBD1,TRBV5-1,.,TRBJ1-1,TGCGCCAGCAGCTTGCCAGGGGGCGAAGCTTTCTTT,CASSLPGGEAFF
TRBD1,TRBV7-9,.,TRBJ1-3,TGTGCCAGCAGCCCAGACAGGGACTCTGGAAACACCATATATTTT,CASSPDRDSGNTIYF
.,TRBV28,once,TRBJ1-6,TGTGCCAGCAGGGGGGTTCATTCACCCCTCCACTTT,CASRGVHSPLHF
.,TRBV28,.,TRBJ1-5,TGTGCCAGCAGATTAATTAATCAGCCCCAGCATTTT,CASRLINQPQHF
TRBD2,TRBV7-2,.,TRBJ2-5,TGTGCCAGCAGCTTAGTCGGGGGGTCCCTTCGGGAGACCCAGTACTTC,CASSLVGGSLRETQYF
.,TRBV28,.,TRBJ1-1,TGTGCCAGCAGTCGAGCCGGGGGGGTGAACACTGAAGCTTTCTTT,CASSRAGGVNTEAFF
.,TRBV5-1,once,TRBJ2-1,TGCGCCAGCAGCTTGCTTGGGAGTCCCTACAATGAGCAGTTCTTC,CASSLLGSPYNEQFF
.,TRBV15,.,TRBJ2-1,TGTGCCACCAGCAGACGATCGGGTGAGCAGTTCTTC,CATSRRSGEQFF
TRBD1,TRBV18,.,TRBJ2-1,TGTGCCAGCTCACCATCGGGTCAGGGGGTGGACAATGAGCAGTTCTTC,CASSPSGQGVDNEQFF
.,TRBV6-5,once,TRBJ1-1,TGTGCCACCATCAGCCGGGGGCGAGGGACTGAAGCTTTCTTT,CATISRGRGTEAFF